The 20 T cell receptor beta chains listed next were all sequenced from one sample in a study of HIV-infected patients and healthy controls. Reverse transcription used roughly 480 ng RNA and constant-region primers for alpha and beta. Separate chain-specific third strand synthesis with multiplexing indices produced the alpha and beta libraries. From the 5' RACE reads, TCRdb called clonotypes with MiXCR, one entry per CDR3 protein. The table lists fewer than 20,000 distinct CDR3 sequences, around 6.7% of them singletons, with 8.3% in the top ten. The repertoire came from unfractionated whole blood and reflected all unsorted peripheral T cells. The material sequenced was blood. The receptors shown here come from an adult in good health.

The V and J genes are TRBV20-1 and TRBJ2-4, with TRBD1 as a possible D gene (5 bases). V lost 3 bases and J 8 bases, leaving 8 bases between the germline ends. CDR3 size: 11 residues. Germline loops: CDR1 DFQATT, CDR2 SNEGSKA (reference sequence). CDR3: CSASQGDIQYF. The CDR3 nucleotides read TGCAGTGCTAGTCAAGGGGACATTCAGTACTTC.

At least ten counts were recorded for this clonotype. This chain links TRBV29-1 with TRBJ2-5; possible D gene TRBD1, 5 bases. CDR3 length: 14 residues. CDR1 is SQVTM and CDR2 is ANQGSEA in the germline V gene. V dropped 8 bases and J dropped 0 bases, with 16 bases sitting between them. DNA of the CDR3: TGCAGCCTTGCAGGGAATGTAGACCAAGAGACCCAGTACTTC. As protein: CSLAGNVDQETQYF.

This clonotype has ten or more counts. J is TRBJ1-5 and V is TRBV7-9, with D uncertain. The V end lost 4 bases, the J end lost 8 bases, and 9 bases lay between the germline ends. The CDR3 is 12 residues long. Germline V lookup: CDR1 SEHNR, CDR2 FQNEAQ (reference sequence). The DNA of the CDR3 is TGTGCCAGCAGCTACGGAGGGAAGCCCCAGCATTTT. This encodes CASSYGGKPQHF.

This clonotype has at least ten counts. The V gene is TRBV7-2, the J gene TRBJ1-1, with D unresolved. Trimming stripped 1 base from V and 0 bases from J, with 18 bases between. In germline, CDR1 is SGHTA, CDR2 FQGNSA. This CDR3 spans 18 amino acids. The CDR3 spells CASSLDLPHTVLNTEAFF. In DNA form, the CDR3 reads TGTGCCAGCAGCTTAGACCTCCCGCACACAGTGCTGAACACTGAAGCTTTCTTT.

The gene calls are TRBV11-3 and TRBJ2-5; tentatively, D is TRBD1 (6 bases). The CDR3 contains 13 residues. The germline V gene encodes CDR1 SGHNT and CDR2 YENEEA. Trimming shortened V by 5 bases and J by 4 bases, and 11 bases separated the two germline ends. The CDR3 loop is CASSTGPGETQYF. Here the CDR3 DNA reads TGTGCCAGCAGCACAGGGCCGGGAGAGACCCAGTACTTC.

This clonotype was observed at least ten times. This chain connects TRBV3-1 to TRBJ2-6; perhaps TRBD2 as D (5 bases). Trimming stripped 1 base from V and 0 bases from J, with 13 bases between. There are 18 residues in the CDR3. Germline V gives CDR1 LGHDT, CDR2 YNNKEL (reference sequence). CDR3 protein: CASSQARVLSSGANVLTF. The CDR3 bases are TGTGCCAGCAGCCAAGCGAGGGTCCTATCCTCTGGGGCCAACGTCCTGACTTTC.

By share, this clonotype ranks as medium-sized. This chain joins TRBV3-1 and TRBJ1-6; D ambiguous. The CDR3 contains 15 residues. Trimming removed 0 bases at V and 10 bases at J, with 13 bases between. Germline CDR1 is LGHDT and CDR2 is YNNKEL (reference sequence). The CDR3 DNA sequence: TGTGCCAGCAGCCAAGATGGAGGACTTGGGTCACCCCTCCACTTT. Translation gives CASSQDGGLGSPLHF.

By share, this clonotype ranks as medium-sized. The chain joins TRBV20-1 to TRBJ1-6; 7 nucleotides line up with TRBD1. J was trimmed by 6 bases and V by 6 bases; bases with no gene match: 14. The CDR3 is made up of 16 amino acids. Per germline, CDR1 DFQATT and CDR2 SNEGSKA (reference sequence). CDR3 amino acids: CSARQGMGVTNSPLHF. Here the CDR3 DNA reads TGCAGTGCCCGACAGGGTATGGGGGTTACTAATTCACCCCTCCACTTT.

The rearrangement links TRBV18 to TRBJ2-3; 8 nucleotides match TRBD1. Per germline, CDR1 KGHSH and CDR2 LQKENI. The CDR3 has 13 amino acids. V gave up 6 bases and J gave up 6 bases; unmatched junction bases: 5. Here the CDR3 reads CASSGTGRDTQYF. The CDR3 bases are TGTGCCAGCTCTGGGACAGGCAGGGATACGCAGTATTTT.

This clonotype has at least ten counts. The CDR3 region is CASSLKTTYEQYF. The DNA of the CDR3 is TGTGCCAGCAGTTTAAAGACAACCTACGAGCAGTACTTC. V and J are TRBV12-3 or TRBV12-4 and TRBJ2-7; D gene unclear. The CDR3 loop spans 13 amino acids. The ends were cut back, 2 bases at V and 2 bases at J, with 7 bases in the middle.

This clonotype has ten or more counts. The genes are TRBV2 and TRBJ2-3; 12 nucleotides align to TRBD1. The germline gives CDR1 SNHLY, CDR2 FYNNEI. The CDR3 length is 19 residues. The V gene end was trimmed by 5 bases and the J gene end by 6 bases; junction bases not matched to a gene: 18. The chain's CDR3 is CASSKPPRTGTGGMDTQYF. CDR3 coding DNA: TGTGCCAGCAGTAAACCTCCTCGAACCGGGACAGGGGGCATGGATACGCAGTATTTT.

A note on this clonotype: This may come from a read error, since a much larger clone is one base off. The J gene is TRBJ2-4, the V gene TRBV7-2, with D possibly TRBD2 on 5 matching bases. The CDR3 loop spans 16 amino acids. V was pared by 3 bases and J by 3 bases, with 15 bases between. Germline V gives CDR1 SGHTA, CDR2 FQGNSA. The CDR3 is CTSSLGVGVVKNIQYF. The CDR3 DNA reads as TGTACCAGCAGCTTGGGTGTCGGGGTGGTCAAAAACATTCAGTACTTC.

Judged by abundance, this clonotype is medium-sized. This chain connects TRBV10-3 to TRBJ2-3; D might be TRBD2 (6 bases). Trimming removed 6 bases from V and 2 bases from J, with 9 bases in between. This CDR3 has 13 residues. Germline lookup yields CDR1 ENHRY and CDR2 SYGVKD. The DNA for the CDR3 is TGTGCCATCAGGGCGGGACCCACAGATACGCAGTATTTT. Translating gives CAIRAGPTDTQYF.

The chain recombines TRBV19 with TRBJ2-3; 8 bases agree with TRBD2. The V segment lost 4 bases and the J segment 2 bases; nucleotides outside the gene matches: 8. CDR3 size: 16 residues. Germline values: CDR1 LNHDA, CDR2 SQIVND (reference sequence). CDR3 residues: CASSNPGGPSTDTQYF. The CDR3 nucleotides are TGTGCCAGTAGTAATCCGGGGGGGCCGTCCACAGATACGCAGTATTTT.

By frequency in the sample, this clonotype is medium-sized. The chain links TRBV7-2 to TRBJ2-1, with D perhaps matching TRBD2 (6 bases). CDR1 and CDR2 (germline): SGHTA, FQGNSA. The CDR3 totals 17 residues. V was trimmed by 5 bases and J by 1 base, leaving 18 bases between them. The CDR3 coding sequence is TGTGCCAGCAGCACTCCGCGCGGGGCAGTGTCCTACAATGAGCAGTTCTTC. It specifies CASSTPRGAVSYNEQFF.

CDR3 amino acids: CASSPTGGAGNTIYF. CDR3 nucleotide sequence: TGTGCCAGCAGCCCCACAGGGGGTGCTGGAAACACCATATATTTT. The chain couples TRBV7-3 to TRBJ1-3; TRBD1 matches 8 bases. CDR3 length: 15 amino acids. CDR1 and CDR2 (germline): SGHTA, FQGTGA. With 5 bases clipped from V and 2 bases from J, the junction kept 5 bases outside the gene matches.

The V gene is TRBV19, the J gene TRBJ1-1; D is possibly TRBD1 (6 bases). V was cut by 11 bases and J by 2 bases, with 15 bases left in between. Germline V gene lookup returns CDR1 LNHDA and CDR2 SQIVND (reference sequence). This CDR3 has 13 amino acids. The CDR3 DNA is TGTGCCTCCGTGCGGGGGGCAAACACTGAAGCTTTCTTT. Translating it yields CASVRGANTEAFF.

The CDR3, as DNA: TGTGCCAGCAACCCTGCTCCACCGGGACAGGGTGGGCACACGGGCAAAAACATTCAGTACTTC. It codes for CASNPAPPGQGGHTGKNIQYF. The chain employs TRBV7-3 and TRBJ2-4, with 9 positions matching TRBD1. The CDR3 sequence is 21 residues long. V was pared by 7 bases and J by 3 bases, with 25 bases of the junction left unmatched. Germline loops: CDR1 SGHTA, CDR2 FQGTGA.

This clonotype was seen more than once but under ten times. V is TRBV10-2 and J is TRBJ1-6; maybe TRBD1 (6 bases). Germline V CDR1 and CDR2: WSHSY, SAAADI. This CDR3 is built from 12 residues. Trimming shortened V by 11 bases and J by 10 bases, and 15 bases separated the two germline ends. The CDR3 here is CASRGGRSPLHF. As DNA, the CDR3 is TGCGCCTCCAGAGGGGGTCGGTCACCCCTCCACTTT.

This clonotype is medium-sized (0.01 to 0.1%) in the sample. CDR3: CATSRDPPGPTYEQYF. In DNA form, the CDR3 reads TGTGCCACCAGCAGAGATCCCCCAGGGCCCACCTACGAGCAGTACTTC. The rearrangement joins TRBV15 to TRBJ2-7, with a tentative D call TRBD1 (5 bases). The CDR3 sequence is 16 residues long. Trimming removed 0 bases at V and 2 bases at J, with 14 bases between. CDR1 and CDR2 from the germline V gene are LNHNV and YYDKDF (reference sequence). The variable domain in full, with the rest retrieved from reference TRBV15 and TRBJ2-7, is DAMVIQNPRYQVTQFGKPVTLSCSQTLNHNVMYWYQQKSSQAPKLLFHYYDKDFNNEADTPDNFQSRRPNTSFCFLDIRSPGLGDTAMYLCATSRDPPGPTYEQYFGPGTRLTVT.